This passage covers 29 T cell receptor beta chains from one sample sequenced in a study of blood T cell repertoires in COVID-19. Profiled with immunoSEQ multiplex PCR; TCRdb holds only in-frame clones, not every one. The sample carries fewer than 150,000 clones, about 87% recorded once. The specimen sequenced was peripheral blood. These receptors were obtained from a human donor in a cohort sampled during active COVID-19.

This sequence joins TRBV7-6 and TRBJ2-3, with 8 bases fitting TRBD2. In germline, CDR1 is SGHVS, CDR2 FNYEAQ. This CDR3 contains 16 residues. V lost 4 bases, J lost 4 bases, and 10 bases stayed unmatched. The chain's CDR3 is CASSWISGGRADTQYF. In DNA, the CDR3 is TGTGCCAGCAGCTGGATAAGCGGGGGAAGGGCAGATACGCAGTATTTT. The full variable domain, with the rest looked up from reference TRBV7-6 and TRBJ2-3, is GAGVSQSPRYKVTKRGQDVALRCDPISGHVSLYWYRQALGQGPEFLTYFNYEAQQDKSGLPNDRFSAERPEGSISTLTIQRTEQRDSAMYRCASSWISGGRADTQYFGPGTRLTVL.

The chain couples TRBV6-4 to TRBJ1-6; 9 bases are shared with TRBD1. This CDR3 is 21 amino acids long. Germline CDR1 reads MRHNA; CDR2 reads SNTAGT. The V and J ends lost 2 bases and 0 bases, in that order; junction bases with no gene match: 14. CDR3 nucleotide sequence: TGTGCCAGCAGTGACGACCCGGGACAGGGTAGAACCTCCTCCTATAATTCACCCCTCCACTTT. Translation gives CASSDDPGQGRTSSYNSPLHF.

This chain connects TRBV7-9 to TRBJ1-2; D uncertain. This CDR3 has 14 residues. From germline, CDR1 is SEHNR and CDR2 FQNEAQ (reference sequence). V gave up 0 bases and J gave up 4 bases, with 9 bases separating them. This chain's CDR3 is CASSLAYGSYGYTF. The CDR3, as DNA: TGTGCCAGCAGCTTAGCGTATGGTAGCTATGGCTACACCTTC.

The CDR3 region is CASSPDYLNTEAFF. The CDR3, as DNA: TGCGCCAGCAGCCCGGACTACTTGAACACTGAAGCTTTCTTT. The chain combines TRBV23-1 with TRBJ1-1; D is uncertain. TRBV23-1 belongs to the ORF category, with a function that is uncertain. The CDR3 spans 14 residues. Trimming took 6 bases from V and 0 from J, leaving 11 bases between them.

This clone was counted once. The rearrangement joins TRBV5-1 to TRBJ2-7; possible D gene TRBD2, 6 bases. Germline-derived CDR1 and CDR2 are SGHRS and YFSETQ. Trimming stripped 0 bases from V and 5 bases from J, with 12 bases between. This CDR3 has 14 amino acids. The CDR3 coding sequence is TGCGCCAGCAGCTTGGAGTCCAGGGAGGACGAGCAGTACTTC. Translated: CASSLESREDEQYF.

The gene calls are TRBV7-9 and TRBJ1-2, with TRBD1 matching over 12 bases. The CDR3 contains 15 residues. J gave up 6 bases and V 3 bases, and 5 bases lay outside the gene matches. Germline loops: CDR1 SEHNR, CDR2 FQNEAQ (reference sequence). CDR3 amino acids: CASSFGTGGVDGYTF. The CDR3, as DNA: TGTGCCAGCAGCTTCGGGACAGGGGGCGTGGATGGCTACACCTTC.

The table lists this clone with a few counts. This sequence joins TRBV29-1 and TRBJ2-5; D might be TRBD1 (5 bases). CDR1 is SQVTM and CDR2 is ANQGSEA in the germline V gene. CDR3 size: 11 residues. Trimming stripped 5 bases from V and 4 bases from J, with 8 bases between. The CDR3 sequence: CSVRRVETQYF. Written as DNA, the CDR3 is TGCAGCGTTCGCAGGGTAGAGACCCAGTACTTC.

The V gene is TRBV5-1, the J gene TRBJ2-3; the match to TRBD2 covers 8 bases. The CDR3 runs 15 residues. Per germline, CDR1 SGHRS and CDR2 YFSETQ. Trimming removed 0 bases from V and 4 bases from J; junction bases left unmatched: 4. DNA for the CDR3: TGCGCCAGCAGCTTGGTTCGGGGGGGCGCAGATACGCAGTATTTT. This codes for CASSLVRGGADTQYF.

The chain uses TRBV9 and TRBJ1-1; the D is unclear. Per the germline V gene, CDR1 is SGDLS and CDR2 is YYNGEE. Trimming took off 3 bases at V and 0 bases at J, with 9 bases between the two ends. The CDR3 extends over 14 amino acids. The CDR3 loop reads CASSGQNMNTEAFF. The CDR3 DNA reads as TGTGCCAGCAGCGGACAAAACATGAACACTGAAGCTTTCTTT.

V gene TRBV18 combines with J gene TRBJ2-5; no clear D. Germline V lookup: CDR1 KGHSH, CDR2 LQKENI. Trimming cost V 6 bases and J 5 bases, with 10 bases left between them. CDR3 length: 12 residues. The CDR3 DNA sequence: TGTGCCAGCTCCAACCACCGGGAGACCCAGTACTTC. Protein: CASSNHRETQYF.

The chain couples TRBV6-2 or TRBV6-3 to TRBJ1-2; D might be TRBD1 (6 bases). Germline V lookup: CDR1 MNHEY, CDR2 SVGEGT. The V end was cut by 2 bases, the J end by 6 bases, with 10 bases between. This CDR3 spans 13 amino acids. The CDR3 is CASSYGQRDGYTF. Here the CDR3 DNA reads TGTGCCAGCAGTTACGGACAGAGAGATGGCTACACCTTC.

This sequence joins TRBV27 and TRBJ2-2; 8 nucleotides agree with TRBD1. CDR1 is MNHEY and CDR2 is SMNVEV in the germline V gene (reference sequence). There are 16 residues in the CDR3. V lost 3 bases to trimming and J lost 4 bases; unmatched junction nucleotides: 7. The CDR3 spells CASSFLRDRFTGELFF. DNA for the CDR3: TGTGCCAGCAGTTTCTTGAGGGACAGGTTCACCGGGGAGCTGTTTTTT.

This clone was seen ten or more times. This sequence joins TRBV7-6 and TRBJ1-4, with a possible D match to TRBD1 (5 bases). Germline V gives CDR1 SGHVS, CDR2 FNYEAQ. The CDR3 runs 14 residues. V lost 6 bases, J lost 5 bases, and 13 bases lay in between. The chain's CDR3 is CASRSSPGNEKLFF. The CDR3 DNA sequence: TGTGCCAGCAGGTCGAGTCCAGGGAATGAAAAACTGTTTTTT.

The chain uses TRBV3-1 (or the pseudogene TRBV3-2) and TRBJ2-5, with D perhaps TRBD2 (6 bases). CDR1 is LGHDT and CDR2 is YNNKEL in the germline V gene (reference sequence). This CDR3 spans 16 amino acids. With 0 bases removed from V and 5 bases from J, the gap between germline ends came to 16 bases. The CDR3: CASSQDAGPPAETQYF. CDR3 in DNA: TGTGCCAGCAGCCAAGATGCGGGGCCCCCCGCCGAGACCCAGTACTTC.

V usage is TRBV6-6 and J usage is TRBJ2-5; possibly TRBD1 for D (5 bases). The germline V gene has CDR1 MNHNY and CDR2 SVGAGI (reference sequence). The V end was cut by 0 bases, the J end by 5 bases, with 16 bases between. This CDR3 region has 16 residues. The CDR3 is CASSYSSDRKRETQYF. In nucleotides, the CDR3 is TGTGCCAGCAGTTACTCCTCTGACAGAAAGAGGGAGACCCAGTACTTC.

J is TRBJ1-1 and V is TRBV6-5, with TRBD1 as a possible D gene (6 bases). V was trimmed by 0 bases and J by 3 bases, leaving 14 bases between them. Germline loops: CDR1 MNHEY, CDR2 SVGAGI. This CDR3 spans 16 amino acids. The CDR3, as DNA: TGTGCCAGCAGTTACTCGAACAGGGAAGTTGACACTGAAGCTTTCTTT. This codes for CASSYSNREVDTEAFF.

This sequence joins TRBV19 and TRBJ2-3; 8 nucleotides match TRBD1. Germline loops: CDR1 LNHDA, CDR2 SQIVND (reference sequence). This CDR3 is built from 16 residues. V lost 7 bases to trimming and J lost 5 bases; unmatched junction nucleotides: 14. This CDR3 reads CASTSRIGQGGDTQYF. The CDR3 region has the DNA TGTGCCAGTACCTCCCGAATCGGACAGGGAGGAGATACGCAGTATTTT.

This rearrangement joins TRBV7-9 to TRBJ2-3; D perhaps matches TRBD2 (5 bases). This CDR3 has 15 residues. Germline V gene sequence: CDR1 SEHNR, CDR2 FQNEAQ (reference sequence). V gave up 8 bases and J gave up 2 bases, with 17 bases separating them. CDR3 loop: CASGNLALDTDTQYF. The CDR3 DNA is TGTGCCAGCGGCAATCTAGCCCTCGACACAGATACGCAGTATTTT. Full variable domain (rest looked up from reference TRBV7-9 and TRBJ2-3): DTGVSQNPRHKITKRGQNVTFRCDPISEHNRLYWYRQTLGQGPEFLTYFQNEAQLEKSRLLSDRFSAERPKGSFSTLEIQRTEQGDSAMYLCASGNLALDTDTQYFGPGTRLTVL.

This chain connects TRBV9 to TRBJ2-5, with D perhaps matching TRBD2 (7 bases). Germline V gene data show CDR1 as SGDLS and CDR2 as YYNGEE. The CDR3 loop spans 14 amino acids. V was cut by 1 base and J by 4 bases, with 11 bases left in between. The CDR3 DNA follows: TGTGCCAGCAGCGTATGGGGGGGCGCAGAGACCCAGTACTTC. Its translation: CASSVWGGAETQYF.

There are a few counts of this clone. This rearrangement joins TRBV19 to TRBJ1-1; no clear D. This CDR3 comprises 12 residues. Germline loops: CDR1 LNHDA, CDR2 SQIVND (reference sequence). The V gene lost 6 bases and the J gene lost 6 bases, with 11 bases spanning the gap. This CDR3 is CASRAGLAEAFF. DNA for the CDR3: TGTGCCAGTAGGGCGGGTTTGGCTGAAGCTTTCTTT. Filled out from reference TRBV19 and TRBJ1-1, the complete variable domain reads DGGITQSPKYLFRKEGQNVTLSCEQNLNHDAMYWYRQDPGQGLRLIYYSQIVNDFQKGDIAEGYSVSREKKESFPLTVTSAQKNPTAFYLCASRAGLAEAFFGQGTRLTVV.

V gene TRBV7-2 combines with J gene TRBJ2-6, with 9 bases aligning to TRBD1. The CDR3 contains 18 residues. V gave up 5 bases and J gave up 4 bases; unmatched junction bases: 12. CDR1 is SGHTA, CDR2 FQGNSA, per germline. The CDR3 DNA reads TGTGCCAGCAGCCACGGGAACAGGGGGCTTTTGGGGGCCAACGTCCTGACTTTC. The encoded protein is CASSHGNRGLLGANVLTF.

This clone showed up just once. The chain joins TRBV5-5 to TRBJ1-2, with 8 bases fitting TRBD1. The CDR3 has 14 amino acids. Germline V CDR1 and CDR2: SGHKS, YYEKEE (reference sequence). With 1 base clipped from V and 2 bases from J, the junction kept 1 base outside the gene matches. Here the CDR3 DNA reads TGTGCCAGCAGCTTGAACAGGGGGAACTATGGCTACACCTTC. The encoded protein is CASSLNRGNYGYTF.

The J gene is TRBJ1-1, the V gene TRBV9; D unresolved. From germline, CDR1 is SGDLS and CDR2 YYNGEE. The length of the CDR3 is 11 residues. Trimming left V 3 bases short and J 10 bases short, with 10 bases between. The CDR3 region has the DNA TGTGCCAGCAGCGGGGATGGAGGAGCTTTCTTT. Its protein is CASSGDGGAFF.

The chain uses TRBV9 and TRBJ1-4, with TRBD1 as a possible D gene (5 bases). V lost 0 bases and J 8 bases, leaving 20 bases between the germline ends. From germline, CDR1 is SGDLS and CDR2 YYNGEE. The CDR3 covers 17 residues. This CDR3 reads CASSVGSTHRTLEKLFF. The DNA for the CDR3 is TGTGCCAGCAGCGTAGGTTCAACACACAGGACCTTAGAAAAACTGTTTTTT.

CDR3 protein: CASSQRDTQYF. The CDR3 coding sequence is TGCGCCAGCAGCCAGCGAGATACGCAGTATTTT. The gene calls are TRBV5-1 and TRBJ2-3; D not resolved. Per the germline V gene, CDR1 is SGHRS and CDR2 is YFSETQ. Trimming left V 4 bases short and J 5 bases short, with 5 bases between. This CDR3 spans 11 amino acids.

This chain joins TRBV2 and TRBJ2-1; D perhaps matches TRBD2 (6 bases). The germline V and J ends were trimmed by 1 base and 10 bases, with 11 bases remaining between them. Germline CDR1 SNHLY, CDR2 FYNNEI. The CDR3 totals 13 residues. The CDR3 sequence: CASSEGRGLEQFF. CDR3 DNA: TGTGCCAGCAGTGAAGGCCGGGGGTTGGAGCAGTTCTTC.

The V gene is TRBV5-1, the J gene TRBJ1-4, with 8 bases matching TRBD1. Germline V gene lookup returns CDR1 SGHRS and CDR2 YFSETQ. After removal of 0 bases from V and 8 bases from J, the junction contained 9 bases not matched to a gene. CDR3 length equals 16 residues. The CDR3, as DNA: TGCGCCAGCAGCTTGGGATCAGGGGGCGCAACCGAAAAACTGTTTTTT. This gives the protein CASSLGSGGATEKLFF.

This clone was seen only once. V gene TRBV6-5 combines with J gene TRBJ2-2, with D possibly matching TRBD1 (6 bases). The V gene's germline CDR1 is MNHEY and CDR2 SVGAGI. There are 12 residues in the CDR3. Trimming removed 5 bases at V and 9 bases at J, with 10 bases between. DNA for the CDR3: TGTGCCAGCAGTACAGGGAACCGGGAGCTGTTTTTT. Translation gives CASSTGNRELFF.

This rearrangement joins TRBV6-5 to TRBJ2-7; TRBD2 agrees at 9 bases. The V and J ends lost 0 bases and 4 bases, in that order; junction bases with no gene match: 7. The CDR3 runs 16 residues. Germline CDR1 is MNHEY and CDR2 is SVGAGI. The CDR3 region has the DNA TGTGCCAGCAGTTACTCAATCGGGACTAGCAGGTACGAGCAGTACTTC. This gives the protein CASSYSIGTSRYEQYF.